The 9 T cell receptor beta chains below all came from one sample that was sequenced in a study of lymphopenia after photon versus proton radiotherapy. TCRdb's table, derived via immunoSEQ multiplex PCR, lists solely in-frame clones and lacks some. Altogether about 29,000 clones are present, around 90% being singletons, with the ten largest covering 50%. This specimen consisted of peripheral blood, obtained from a patient treated with proton-based radiotherapy. These receptors all come from a woman aged 60-70 years with cholangiocarcinoma. Some clones in this sample may be carry-over from other donors' samples.

The chain carries TRBV6-6 and TRBJ1-1; D is possibly TRBD1 (5 bases). Germline CDR1 is MNHNY and CDR2 is SVGAGI (reference sequence). The CDR3 is 14 residues long. V was pared by 5 bases and J by 7 bases, with 17 bases between. CDR3 region: CASSPPDTPYEAFF. The CDR3 nucleotides read TGTGCCAGCAGTCCACCGGACACGCCCTATGAAGCTTTCTTT.

V usage is TRBV27 and J usage is TRBJ2-1, with 7 bases that match TRBD2. CDR1 is MNHEY and CDR2 is SMNVEV in the germline V gene (reference sequence). V was pared by 3 bases and J by 0 bases, with 2 bases of the junction left unmatched. This CDR3 is built from 15 residues. The CDR3 DNA follows: TGTGCCAGCAGTTTTGGCGGGAGCTCCTACAATGAGCAGTTCTTC. This gives the protein CASSFGGSSYNEQFF.

V is TRBV7-9 and J is TRBJ1-1; D unclear. The CDR3 loop spans 11 amino acids. V lost 5 bases and J 7 bases, leaving 8 bases between the germline ends. Germline assignment: CDR1 SEHNR and CDR2 FQNEAQ (reference sequence). DNA for the CDR3: TGTGCCAGCAGCGACCGGAGTGAAGCTTTCTTT. Amino acid sequence: CASSDRSEAFF.

The J gene is TRBJ1-6, the V gene TRBV10-3, with D perhaps matching TRBD1 (5 bases). CDR1 is ENHRY, CDR2 SYGVKD, per germline. CDR3 size: 12 residues. Trimming took off 10 bases at V and 10 bases at J, with 14 bases between the two ends. In DNA, the CDR3 is TGTGCCACCGAGGAGGGGACCTCACCCCTCCACTTT. Amino acids: CATEEGTSPLHF.

The genes are TRBV7-6 and TRBJ2-1; 8 nucleotides match TRBD2. The V gene end was trimmed by 2 bases and the J gene end by 5 bases; junction bases not matched to a gene: 5. CDR1 SGHVS and CDR2 FNYEAQ come from the germline V gene. This CDR3 contains 15 residues. CDR3 residues: CASSLFTGGNNEQFF. DNA for the CDR3: TGTGCCAGCAGCTTATTTACGGGGGGGAACAATGAGCAGTTCTTC.

The chain employs TRBV19 and TRBJ1-1, with 9 bases matching TRBD1. The CDR3 spans 15 residues. The junction had 9 bases not matched to a gene; V was cut back by 4 bases and J by 6 bases. Germline V gene sequence: CDR1 LNHDA, CDR2 SQIVND (reference sequence). CDR3 amino acids: CASSKDRGGNAEAFF. The DNA for the CDR3 is TGTGCCAGTAGTAAAGACAGGGGGGGTAACGCTGAAGCTTTCTTT.

The rearrangement joins TRBV6-5 to TRBJ2-7; no clear D gene. There are 13 residues in the CDR3. V was cut by 10 bases and J by 2 bases, with 15 bases left in between. Germline V gives CDR1 MNHEY, CDR2 SVGAGI. In DNA, the CDR3 is TGTGCCACCAGACCCCCGGGCACCTACGAGCAGTACTTC. It codes for CATRPPGTYEQYF.

J is TRBJ2-7 and V is TRBV9; D not resolved. Germline V gene sequence: CDR1 SGDLS, CDR2 YYNGEE. The CDR3 is 11 residues long. V was shortened by 2 bases and J by 7 bases, with 7 bases between the two germline ends. The CDR3 DNA reads TGTGCCAGCAGCGTCGACAAGGAGCAGTACTTC. Translating it yields CASSVDKEQYF.

The chain uses TRBV18 and TRBJ1-2; possible D gene TRBD1, 5 bases. Germline V gives CDR1 KGHSH, CDR2 LQKENI. The length of the CDR3 is 13 residues. With 6 bases removed from V and 3 bases from J, the gap between germline ends came to 11 bases. The CDR3 bases are TGTGCCAGCTCGGGGGTTCTTGACTATGGCTACACCTTC. It codes for CASSGVLDYGYTF. The variable domain in full, with the rest retrieved from reference TRBV18 and TRBJ1-2, is NAGVMQNPRHLVRRRGQEARLRCSPMKGHSHVYWYRQLPEEGLKFMVYLQKENIIDESGMPKERFSAEFPKEGPSILRIQQVVRGDSAAYFCASSGVLDYGYTFGSGTRLTVV.